The text below deals with one TCR beta chain. Expressed TCRB transcripts were sequenced because the isolated RNA had all been reverse transcribed beforehand. Generated by immunoSEQ multiplex PCR, the TCRdb table keeps only in-frame clones and is missing some. This repertoire shows fewer than 350,000 clones, less than 20% found once; its top ten account for 0.035% to 0.055%. The record originates from a study of beta chain features in type 1 diabetes. The receptor comes from a woman aged 18-35 years in good health. The specimen sequenced was naive CD4+ T cells from blood.

The CDR3 DNA reads as TGTGCCAGCAGCCCAACTAGCGGGGGGGAGACCCAGTACTTC. This translates into CASSPTSGGETQYF. V and J are TRBV7-2 and TRBJ2-5; 12 bases map to TRBD2. V dropped 5 bases and J dropped 5; count of bases not matched to a gene: 3. The length of the CDR3 is 14 residues. Germline loops: CDR1 SGHTA, CDR2 FQGNSA. The full variable domain, rest sourced from reference TRBV7-2 and TRBJ2-5, is GAGVSQSPSNKVTEKGKDVELRCDPISGHTALYWYRQSLGQGLEFLIYFQGNSAPDKSGLPSDRFSAERTGGSVSTLTIQRTQQEDSAVYLCASSPTSGGETQYFGPGTRLLVL.